This T cell receptor beta chain was sequenced in a study of T cells in Graves' hyperthyroidism and ophthalmopathy. Regarding the study as a whole: Ophthalmopathy prediction by the model preceded onset by a median about 6 months. Blood also carried most thyroid clonotypes expanded above 0.001.

TCR beta CDR3 sequences were amplified from RNA transcripts. With the HTBI primer set, the TCR CDR3 went through a first round of RT-PCR. TCRdb re-called the multiplex PCR reads with MiXCR, one entry per CDR3 protein. Among about 840,000 distinct CDR3 sequences listed, about 38% were seen once. It was considered stable Graves' hyperthyroidism when ophthalmopathy did not progress within 18 months. Clinicians diagnosed patients from clinical symptoms, serum thyroxine and TRAb, thyroid ultrasound and orbital computed tomography. This clonotype was seen many times. What it binds is unknown. Germline values: CDR1 SEHNR, CDR2 FQNEAQ (reference sequence). CDR3 length equals 16 residues. Trimming cost V 3 bases and J 8 bases, with 22 bases left between them.

Sample: blood. This sequence was found in a young man with Graves' hyperthyroidism. V usage is TRBV7-9 and J usage is TRBJ1-2; a weak D match, TRBD1 (6 bases). CDR3 protein: CASSLPGITTGKGYTF. The CDR3 DNA reads as TGTGCCAGCAGCTTGCCGGGGATAACTACAGGGAAGGGCTACACCTTC. Filled out from reference TRBV7-9 and TRBJ1-2, the complete variable domain reads DTGVSQNPRHKITKRGQNVTFRCDPISEHNRLYWYRQTLGQGPEFLTYFQNEAQLEKSRLLSDRFSAERPKGSFSTLEIQRTEQGDSAMYLCASSLPGITTGKGYTFGSGTRLTVV.